The clone carrying this T cell receptor (beta chain) was recorded at least ten times. Antigen unknown. Preparation of TCR beta libraries was done by quantitative 5'-RACE with molecular barcodes. TCRdb processed the 5' RACE reads anew with MiXCR; each CDR3 protein has one entry. Of about 130,000 distinct CDR3 sequences in the sample, 12% to 15% are singletons; the top ten hold just under 3%. These data are taken from a study of CD8 T cells in ankylosing spondylitis. The germline V gene has CDR1 SQVTM and CDR2 ANQGSEA. Germline trimming cut 4 bases from V and 4 bases from J; bases unmatched to any gene: 2. The CDR3 is 12 residues long. Study results and caveats: The study looked at matched synovial fluid samples from ankylosing spondylitis patients. Disease-linked clones were reported to be significantly enriched there. A motif of 8 or 9 highly homologous TCR beta variants was seen as apparently characteristic of ankylosing spondylitis blood. Several of the motif variants were reported before in synovial fluid and blood from reactive arthritis.

The chain combines TRBV29-1 with TRBJ2-5; 8 bases agree with TRBD2. This sequence originates from a female donor with ankylosing spondylitis or in good health (not recorded which). The specimen was blood, either unsorted or a sorted T cell fraction (not recorded which). The CDR3 nucleotides read TGCAGCGTTGGCCGGGGGGGAGAGACCCAGTACTTC. The encoded protein is CSVGRGGETQYF.